The sample holds a few counts of the clone carrying this T cell receptor beta chain. Its antigen is as yet unknown. The same CDR3 arises from other DNA sequences in this sample as well. The entry originates in a study of T cell responses to AZD1222 COVID-19 vaccine. Study context: The study pooled second doses at about 4 or about 12 weeks. Study results and limitations: White British donors predominated, females outnumbered males, and clonal diversity was possibly underestimated. The number of AZD1222 recipients seropositive at baseline was only five to seven. Compared with day 0, the breadth and depth of the Spike-specific TCR repertoire rose significantly after two doses of AZD1222.

Germline V gene data show CDR1 as SGDLS and CDR2 as YYNGEE. Between the trimmed V and J ends, which lost 0 bases and 0 bases, there was a span of 7 bases. CDR3 length equals 14 residues. The data were produced by immunoSEQ multiplex PCR, yet TCRdb's version contains in-frame clones alone and is incomplete. The table shows roughly 140,000 clones, with approximately 88% occurring only once. The genes are TRBV9 and TRBJ2-7; no clear D gene. The source of this sequence is an adult in good health. The sample was peripheral blood, taken on day 0 of AZD1222 vaccination. CDR3 sequence: CASSVVGSSYEQYF. CDR3 DNA sequence: TGTGCCAGCAGCGTAGTCGGCAGCTCCTACGAGCAGTACTTC.